This section outlines one TCR beta chain sequence together with its context. No antigen is known for it. Though probably carrying unrecorded immune exposures, donors were nominally healthy at sampling. Germline V lookup: CDR1 LNHDA, CDR2 SQIVND (reference sequence). The V end was cut by 5 bases, the J end by 2 bases, with 19 bases between. CDR3 length: 16 amino acids. The sample is drawn from a study of cytomegalovirus exposure and HLA in healthy donors. The study, taken as a whole, reports: In a later analysis, V- and J-gene trimming of beta chains associated with a DCLRE1C missense variant, replicated independently. A prior analysis recorded that most TCR beta V segments were productive about 87% or about 30% of the time.

Primers included in the PCR were 60 Vbeta and 13 Jbeta primers. The data were produced by immunoSEQ multiplex PCR, yet TCRdb's version contains in-frame clones alone and is incomplete. The repertoire holds about 200,000 clones, with approximately 79% as singletons. V and J are TRBV19 and TRBJ2-7; perhaps TRBD1 as D (5 bases). This sequence originates from a man aged 45-60 years in good health and CMV-seronegative. What was sequenced was PBMCs. The CDR3 is CASSPQTELITYEQYF. CDR3 coding DNA: TGTGCCAGTAGTCCTCAGACAGAACTGATAACCTACGAGCAGTACTTC.